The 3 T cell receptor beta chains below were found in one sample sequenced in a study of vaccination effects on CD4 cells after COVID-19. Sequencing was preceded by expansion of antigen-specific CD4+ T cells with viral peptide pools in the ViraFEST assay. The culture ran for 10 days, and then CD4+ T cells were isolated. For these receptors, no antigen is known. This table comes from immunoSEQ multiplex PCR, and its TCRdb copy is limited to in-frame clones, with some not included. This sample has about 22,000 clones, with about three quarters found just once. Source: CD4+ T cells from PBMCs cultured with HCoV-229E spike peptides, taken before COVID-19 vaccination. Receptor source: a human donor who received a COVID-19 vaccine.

As DNA, the CDR3 is TGCGCCAGCAGTCGGGGCGGGGGGAGTGAGCAGTACTTC. Its translation is CASSRGGGSEQYF. The chain recombines TRBV10-2 with TRBJ2-7; 8 nucleotides align to TRBD2. V gave up 5 bases and J gave up 7 bases; unmatched junction bases: 7. CDR3 length: 13 amino acids. Germline CDR1 WSHSY, CDR2 SAAADI.

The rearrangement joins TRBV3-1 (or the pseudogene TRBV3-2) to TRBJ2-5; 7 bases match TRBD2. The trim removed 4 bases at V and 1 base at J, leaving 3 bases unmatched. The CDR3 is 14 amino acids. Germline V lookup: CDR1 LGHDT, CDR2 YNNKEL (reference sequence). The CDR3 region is CASSRRGVQETQYF. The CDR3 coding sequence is TGTGCCAGCAGCCGCCGGGGGGTCCAAGAGACCCAGTACTTC.

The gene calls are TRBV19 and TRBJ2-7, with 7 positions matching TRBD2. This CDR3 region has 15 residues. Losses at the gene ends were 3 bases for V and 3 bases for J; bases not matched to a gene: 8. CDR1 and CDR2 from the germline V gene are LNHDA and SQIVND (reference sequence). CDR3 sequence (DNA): TGTGCCAGTAGTATCGACGTTGGGGGGGTCTACGAGCAGTACTTC. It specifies CASSIDVGGVYEQYF.